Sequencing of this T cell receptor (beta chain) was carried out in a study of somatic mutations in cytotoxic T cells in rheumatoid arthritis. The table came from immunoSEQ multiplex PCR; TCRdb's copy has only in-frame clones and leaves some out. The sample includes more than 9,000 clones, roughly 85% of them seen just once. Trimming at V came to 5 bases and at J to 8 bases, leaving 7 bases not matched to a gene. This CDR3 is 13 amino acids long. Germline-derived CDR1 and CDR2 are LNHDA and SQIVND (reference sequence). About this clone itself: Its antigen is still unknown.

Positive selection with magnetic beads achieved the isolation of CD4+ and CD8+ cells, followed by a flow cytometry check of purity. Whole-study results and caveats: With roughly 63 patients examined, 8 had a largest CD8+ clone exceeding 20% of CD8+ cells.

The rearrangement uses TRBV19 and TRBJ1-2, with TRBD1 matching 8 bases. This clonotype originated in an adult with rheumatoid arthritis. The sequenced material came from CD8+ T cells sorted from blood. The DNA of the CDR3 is TGTGCCAGTAGTCCCCAGGGGGCTTTGGGCTACACCTTC. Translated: CASSPQGALGYTF.